Listed below are T cell receptor beta chains from one sample, sequenced in a study of blood T cell repertoires in COVID-19. Produced via immunoSEQ multiplex PCR; TCRdb's table is partial and in-frame only. The repertoire holds 100,000 to 150,000 clones, with 65% to 90% as singletons. Sequenced sample: peripheral blood. The receptor set was obtained from an elderly man with active or convalescent COVID-19. The conserved cysteine and the conserved F or W are not part of the CDR3 here. Clone size is stated in some rows and not others, as once, few, many or a class when expanded.

clone_size: NA
j_call: TRBJ2-1
v_call: TRBV24-1
cdr3_aa: ATSDNVAGGPYEQF

clone_size: NA
j_call: TRBJ2-1
v_call: TRBV6-5
cdr3_aa: ASSRPPPGGNEQF

clone_size: NA
j_call: TRBJ2-5
v_call: TRBV3-1/TRBV3-2
cdr3_aa: ASSHRTGGPTKYQETQY

clone_size: NA
j_call: TRBJ1-6
v_call: TRBV7-9
cdr3_aa: ASSLAGGPGNSPLH

clone_size: NA
j_call: TRBJ1-4
v_call: TRBV4-1
cdr3_aa: ASSQRRESNEKLF

clone_size: once
j_call: TRBJ2-5
v_call: TRBV9
cdr3_aa: ASSVSVFQETQY

clone_size: NA
j_call: TRBJ2-2
v_call: TRBV9
cdr3_aa: ASSVGLAPGELF

clone_size: once
j_call: TRBJ2-7
v_call: TRBV20-1
cdr3_aa: SASPVGATFYEQY

clone_size: few
j_call: TRBJ2-7
v_call: TRBV9
cdr3_aa: ASSVLAGDSYEQY

clone_size: NA
j_call: TRBJ2-1
v_call: TRBV12-3/TRBV12-4
cdr3_aa: ASSLSIYNEQF

clone_size: NA
j_call: TRBJ2-7
v_call: TRBV11-2
cdr3_aa: AIAGGGYEQY

clone_size: NA
j_call: TRBJ2-5
v_call: TRBV6-5
cdr3_aa: ASRGGGQETQY

clone_size: NA
j_call: TRBJ2-1
v_call: TRBV10-3
cdr3_aa: AISESTDPGEQF

clone_size: NA
j_call: TRBJ1-1
v_call: TRBV29-1
cdr3_aa: SVQTGQAAF

clone_size: few
j_call: TRBJ2-1
v_call: TRBV27
cdr3_aa: ASSELAGHNYNEQF

clone_size: NA
j_call: TRBJ1-1
v_call: TRBV18
cdr3_aa: ASSPPSGGSSEAF

clone_size: NA
j_call: TRBJ2-7
v_call: TRBV5-1
cdr3_aa: ASSGGTGSFSYEQY

clone_size: NA
j_call: TRBJ2-7
v_call: TRBV2
cdr3_aa: ASSEPPAGQQY

clone_size: NA
j_call: TRBJ2-6
v_call: TRBV15
cdr3_aa: ATSRDPGFSGANVLT

clone_size: NA
j_call: TRBJ2-5
v_call: TRBV7-8
cdr3_aa: ASSWTGLGGRETQY

clone_size: NA
j_call: TRBJ2-3
v_call: TRBV3-1/TRBV3-2
cdr3_aa: ASSQGGGPRTDTQY

clone_size: NA
j_call: TRBJ2-7
v_call: TRBV30
cdr3_aa: AWSVSPGEQY

clone_size: NA
j_call: TRBJ2-1
v_call: TRBV15
cdr3_aa: ATSSRLSAYNEQF

clone_size: NA
j_call: TRBJ2-2
v_call: TRBV29-1
cdr3_aa: SVVRGANTGELF

clone_size: NA
j_call: TRBJ2-1
v_call: TRBV9
cdr3_aa: ASSVDGSRSYNEQF

clone_size: once
j_call: TRBJ2-1
v_call: TRBV28
cdr3_aa: ASSFSLSSSYNEQF

clone_size: once
j_call: TRBJ2-2
v_call: TRBV14
cdr3_aa: ASRDRGRSNTGELF

clone_size: few
j_call: TRBJ1-1
v_call: TRBV5-1
cdr3_aa: ASSSTVNTEAF

clone_size: NA
j_call: TRBJ2-5
v_call: TRBV5-5
cdr3_aa: ASSLAIQVNQRTQY